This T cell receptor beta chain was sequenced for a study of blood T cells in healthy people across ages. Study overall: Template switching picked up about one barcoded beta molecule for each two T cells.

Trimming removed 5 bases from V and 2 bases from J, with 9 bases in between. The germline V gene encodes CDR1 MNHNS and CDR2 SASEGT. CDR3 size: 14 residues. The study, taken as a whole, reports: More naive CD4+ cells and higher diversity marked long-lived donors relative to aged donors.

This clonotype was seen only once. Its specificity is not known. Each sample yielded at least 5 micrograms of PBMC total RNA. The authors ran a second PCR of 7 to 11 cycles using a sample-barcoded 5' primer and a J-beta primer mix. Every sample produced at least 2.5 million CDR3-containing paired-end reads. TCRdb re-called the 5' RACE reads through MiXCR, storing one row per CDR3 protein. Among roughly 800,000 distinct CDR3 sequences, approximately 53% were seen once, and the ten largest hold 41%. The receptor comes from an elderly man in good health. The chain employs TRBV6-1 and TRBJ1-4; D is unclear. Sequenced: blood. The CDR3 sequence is CASSTQETNEKLFF. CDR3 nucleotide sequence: TGTGCCAGCAGTACCCAAGAGACTAATGAAAAACTGTTTTTT.